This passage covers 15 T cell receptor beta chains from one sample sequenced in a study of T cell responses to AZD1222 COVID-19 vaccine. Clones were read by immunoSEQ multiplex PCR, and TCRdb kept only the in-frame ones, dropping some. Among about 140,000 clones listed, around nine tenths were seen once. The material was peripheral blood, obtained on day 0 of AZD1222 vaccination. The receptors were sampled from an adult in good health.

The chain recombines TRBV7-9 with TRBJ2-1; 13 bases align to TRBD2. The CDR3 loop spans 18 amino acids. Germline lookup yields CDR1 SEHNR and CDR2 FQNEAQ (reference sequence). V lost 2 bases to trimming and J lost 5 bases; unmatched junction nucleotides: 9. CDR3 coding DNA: TGTGCCAGCAGCTTAAGGTCCCGCGGGACTAGCGGGAACAATGAGCAGTTCTTC. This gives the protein CASSLRSRGTSGNNEQFF.

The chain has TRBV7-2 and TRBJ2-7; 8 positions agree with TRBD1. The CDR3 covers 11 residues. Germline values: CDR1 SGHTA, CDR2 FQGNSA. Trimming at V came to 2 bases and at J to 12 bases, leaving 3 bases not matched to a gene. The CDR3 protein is CASSLTGGMYF. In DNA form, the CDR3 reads TGTGCCAGCAGCTTAACAGGGGGAATGTACTTC.

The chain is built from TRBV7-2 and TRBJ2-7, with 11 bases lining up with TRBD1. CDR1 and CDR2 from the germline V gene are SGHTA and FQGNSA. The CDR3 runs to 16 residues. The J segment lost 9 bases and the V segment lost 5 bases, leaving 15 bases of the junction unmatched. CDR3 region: CASSKMTGTGGLGQYF. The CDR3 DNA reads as TGTGCCAGCAGCAAAATGACCGGGACAGGGGGTTTAGGGCAGTACTTC.

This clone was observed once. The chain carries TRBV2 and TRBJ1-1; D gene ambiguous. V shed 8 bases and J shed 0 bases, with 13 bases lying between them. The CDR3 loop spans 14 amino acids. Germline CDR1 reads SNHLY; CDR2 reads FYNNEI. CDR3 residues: CASCPGLMNTEAFF. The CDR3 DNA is TGTGCCAGCTGTCCAGGCTTGATGAACACTGAAGCTTTCTTT.

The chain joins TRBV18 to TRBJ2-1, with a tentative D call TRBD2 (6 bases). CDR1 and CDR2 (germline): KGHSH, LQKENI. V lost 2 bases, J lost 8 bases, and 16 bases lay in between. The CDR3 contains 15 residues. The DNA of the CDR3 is TGTGCCAGCTCACCAAGTACCGAGCGGGCATATGAGCAGTTCTTC. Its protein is CASSPSTERAYEQFF.

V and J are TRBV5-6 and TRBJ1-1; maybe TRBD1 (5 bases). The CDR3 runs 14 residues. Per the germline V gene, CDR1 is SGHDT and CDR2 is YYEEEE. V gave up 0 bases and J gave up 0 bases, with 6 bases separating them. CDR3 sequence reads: CASSLVTVNTEAFF. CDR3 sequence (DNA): TGTGCCAGCAGCTTGGTGACAGTGAACACTGAAGCTTTCTTT.

The CDR3 DNA reads as TGTGCCAGCAGTCGAGACGGAACTAACTATGGCTACACCTTC. It specifies CASSRDGTNYGYTF. This rearrangement joins TRBV5-6 to TRBJ1-2; no clear D. CDR3 length: 14 amino acids. Per germline, CDR1 SGHDT and CDR2 YYEEEE. Trimming removed 5 bases from V and 0 bases from J, with 11 bases in between.

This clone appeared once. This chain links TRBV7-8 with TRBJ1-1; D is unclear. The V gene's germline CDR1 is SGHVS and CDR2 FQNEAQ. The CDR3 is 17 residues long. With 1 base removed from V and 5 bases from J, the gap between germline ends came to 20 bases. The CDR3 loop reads CASSLVVSAPVVTEAFF. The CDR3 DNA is TGTGCCAGCAGCTTAGTAGTCTCCGCGCCAGTGGTAACTGAAGCTTTCTTT.

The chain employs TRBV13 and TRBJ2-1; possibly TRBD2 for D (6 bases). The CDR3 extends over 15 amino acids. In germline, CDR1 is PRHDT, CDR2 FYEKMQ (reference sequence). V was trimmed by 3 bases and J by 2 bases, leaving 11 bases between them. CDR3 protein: CASSFWSGAYNEQFF. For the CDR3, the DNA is TGTGCCAGCAGCTTCTGGTCGGGGGCCTACAATGAGCAGTTCTTC.

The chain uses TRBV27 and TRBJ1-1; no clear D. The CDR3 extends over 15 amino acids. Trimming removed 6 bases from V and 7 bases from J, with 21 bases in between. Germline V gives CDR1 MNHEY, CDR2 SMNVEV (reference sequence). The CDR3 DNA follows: TGTGCCAGCAGCCATATAGGTCTCGGTGGAGATGAAGCTTTCTTT. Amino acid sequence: CASSHIGLGGDEAFF.

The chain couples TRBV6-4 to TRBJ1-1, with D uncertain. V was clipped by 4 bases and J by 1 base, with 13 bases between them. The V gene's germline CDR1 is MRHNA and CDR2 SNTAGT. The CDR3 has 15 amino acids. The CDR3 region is CASSALNRPNTEAFF. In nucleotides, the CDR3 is TGTGCCAGCAGTGCCCTCAACAGACCGAACACTGAAGCTTTCTTT.

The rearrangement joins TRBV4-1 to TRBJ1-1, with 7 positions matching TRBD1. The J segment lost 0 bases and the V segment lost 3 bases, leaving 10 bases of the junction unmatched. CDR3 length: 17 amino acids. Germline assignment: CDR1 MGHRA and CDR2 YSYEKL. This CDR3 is CASSQASRDRVNTEAFF. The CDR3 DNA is TGCGCCAGCAGCCAGGCATCCCGGGACAGAGTGAACACTGAAGCTTTCTTT.

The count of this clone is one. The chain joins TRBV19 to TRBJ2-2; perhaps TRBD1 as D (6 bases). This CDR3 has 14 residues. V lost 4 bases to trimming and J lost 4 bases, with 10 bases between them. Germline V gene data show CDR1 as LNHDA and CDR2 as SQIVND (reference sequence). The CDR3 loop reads CASSRDIGTGELFF. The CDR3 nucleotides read TGTGCCAGTAGTAGGGACATAGGCACCGGGGAGCTGTTTTTT.

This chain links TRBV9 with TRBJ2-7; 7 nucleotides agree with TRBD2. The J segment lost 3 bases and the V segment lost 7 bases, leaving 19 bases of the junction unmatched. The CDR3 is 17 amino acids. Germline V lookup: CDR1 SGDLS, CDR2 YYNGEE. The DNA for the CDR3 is TGTGCCAGCGAGGAACTAAGGGCGGGGGTTCCGAACTACGAGCAGTACTTC. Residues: CASEELRAGVPNYEQYF.

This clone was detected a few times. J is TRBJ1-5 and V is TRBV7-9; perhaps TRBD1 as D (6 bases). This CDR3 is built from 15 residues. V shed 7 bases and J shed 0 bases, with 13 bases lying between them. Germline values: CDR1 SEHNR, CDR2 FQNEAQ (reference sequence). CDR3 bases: TGTGCCAGCACGAAAGGGGGTAATAGCAATCAGCCCCAGCATTTT. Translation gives CASTKGGNSNQPQHF.